The 3 T cell receptor beta chains below come from one sample, sequenced in a study of somatic mutations in cytotoxic T cells in rheumatoid arthritis. Using immunoSEQ multiplex PCR, the repertoire was profiled, and TCRdb retains in-frame clones only, with some absent. The table includes about 12,000 clones, around 70% detected once. Input material: CD8+ T cells sorted from blood. The receptors derive from a man in his 70s in good health.

This clone was seen a few times. CDR3 DNA sequence: TGTGCCACCAGCAGGGAAAAGGGTGAAAAACTGTTTTTT. Encoded protein: CATSREKGEKLFF. The chain joins TRBV15 to TRBJ1-4; D gene ambiguous. Germline V gives CDR1 LNHNV, CDR2 YYDKDF (reference sequence). The CDR3 length is 13 residues. V lost 3 bases and J 7 bases, leaving 9 bases between the germline ends.

The V call is TRBV2, the J call TRBJ2-1; 14 bases agree with TRBD2. Germline-derived CDR1 and CDR2 are SNHLY and FYNNEI. This CDR3 is built from 17 residues. The J segment lost 3 bases and the V segment lost 6 bases, leaving 7 bases of the junction unmatched. CDR3 DNA: TGTGCCAGCAGGGGAGGACTAGCGGGAGGTAACTACAATGAGCAGTTCTTC. This codes for CASRGGLAGGNYNEQFF.

The rearrangement joins TRBV2 to TRBJ1-2; the match to TRBD1 covers 9 bases. Germline CDR1 reads SNHLY; CDR2 reads FYNNEI. The V and J ends lost 2 bases and 2 bases, in that order; junction bases with no gene match: 6. The CDR3 is 16 residues long. CDR3 sequence (DNA): TGTGCCAGCAGTGAAACAGGGGGCCCCCCAAACTATGGCTACACCTTC. It specifies CASSETGGPPNYGYTF.